The 10 T cell receptor beta chains below come from one sample, sequenced in a study of beta chain features in type 1 diabetes. Every bit of the isolated RNA underwent reverse transcription, so sequencing read expressed TCRB transcripts. Repertoires were generated with immunoSEQ multiplex PCR, while TCRdb's copy carries only in-frame clones and drops some. The sample holds 900,000 or so clones, roughly a sixth seen once. The sequencing sample was made of naive CD4+ T cells from blood. These TCRs come from a woman aged 18-29 years in good health.

The chain couples TRBV15 to TRBJ1-3; the D gene is possibly TRBD1 (6 bases). V was clipped by 5 bases and J by 0 bases, with 8 bases between them. There are 14 residues in the CDR3. From germline, CDR1 is LNHNV and CDR2 YYDKDF (reference sequence). The CDR3, as DNA: TGTGCCACCAGCGGGGGCAACTCTGGAAACACCATATATTTT. Translating it yields CATSGGNSGNTIYF.

This clone occurred a few times. The chain recombines TRBV4-2 with TRBJ2-7, with D unclear. The V end lost 0 bases, the J end lost 4 bases, and 7 bases lay between the germline ends. CDR3 length: 13 residues. CDR1 LGHNA and CDR2 YNFKEQ come from the germline V gene. CDR3 DNA sequence: TGTGCCAGCAGCCAAGAGGTGGGATACGAGCAGTACTTC. This gives the protein CASSQEVGYEQYF.

This clone was seen only a few times. This chain joins TRBV6-5 and TRBJ1-5; D uncertain. CDR1 is MNHEY and CDR2 is SVGAGI in the germline V gene. Deletions cut 5 bases from V and 2 bases from J, with 13 bases between. The CDR3 length is 15 residues. The CDR3 DNA reads TGTGCCAGCAGTAAATATCCTCGGGGCAATCAGCCCCAGCATTTT. Amino acids: CASSKYPRGNQPQHF.

The table lists this clone with a few counts. The rearrangement uses TRBV27 and TRBJ2-7; tentative D call: TRBD2 (6 bases). The V end was cut by 7 bases, the J end by 3 bases, with 19 bases between. Looked up from germline, CDR1 is MNHEY and CDR2 is SMNVEV (reference sequence). The CDR3 covers 15 residues. This chain's CDR3 is CASMARTTGVYEQYF. The CDR3 nucleotides are TGTGCCAGCATGGCTAGGACCACGGGGGTCTACGAGCAGTACTTC.

This clone was found a few times. This rearrangement joins TRBV5-1 to TRBJ2-2, with TRBD2 matching 10 bases. Germline loops: CDR1 SGHRS, CDR2 YFSETQ. The CDR3 runs 14 residues. V dropped 4 bases and J dropped 6; count of bases not matched to a gene: 3. CDR3 protein: CASSISGRSGELFF. The DNA of the CDR3 is TGCGCCAGCAGCATTAGCGGGAGGTCCGGGGAGCTGTTTTTT.

This clone has a handful of counts. The rearrangement uses TRBV7-9 and TRBJ1-5, with no clear D. V shed 4 bases and J shed 4 bases, with 11 bases lying between them. CDR3 length: 14 amino acids. The germline CDR1 and CDR2 sequences are SEHNR and FQNEAQ (reference sequence). For the CDR3, the DNA is TGTGCCAGCAGCTCTGGGCAGGCGAATCAGCCCCAGCATTTT. Protein product: CASSSGQANQPQHF.

V is TRBV27 and J is TRBJ2-2; 9 bases are shared with TRBD1. Trimming took 10 bases from V and 6 from J; bases not matched to a gene: 12. The V gene's germline CDR1 is MNHEY and CDR2 SMNVEV (reference sequence). The length of the CDR3 is 15 residues. CDR3 nucleotide sequence: TGTGCCATCTCCTCCGGGACAGGGATGCCCGGGGAGCTGTTTTTT. Translating gives CAISSGTGMPGELFF.

The chain couples TRBV20-1 to TRBJ2-5; D gene uncertain. V was pared by 0 bases and J by 6 bases, with 5 bases between. The CDR3 extends over 11 amino acids. CDR1 DFQATT and CDR2 SNEGSKA come from the germline V gene (reference sequence). CDR3 protein: CSARDLKTQYF. CDR3 DNA: TGCAGTGCTAGAGATCTTAAGACCCAGTACTTC.

With respect to this clone: The sample has other DNA sequences that encode this CDR3 too. The CDR3 protein is CASSSSMNTEAFF. Written as DNA, the CDR3 is TGTGCCAGCAGTTCTTCCATGAACACTGAAGCTTTCTTT. This chain uses TRBV28 with TRBJ1-1; no clear D gene. The germline CDR1 and CDR2 sequences are MDHEN and SYDVKM. This CDR3 has 13 amino acids. The V end lost 4 bases, the J end lost 0 bases, and 6 bases lay between the germline ends.

The chain couples TRBV9 to TRBJ2-5; no definite D call. Trimming took 0 bases from V and 5 from J, leaving 8 bases between them. The CDR3 sequence is 13 residues long. The V gene's germline CDR1 is SGDLS and CDR2 YYNGEE. The CDR3 coding sequence is TGTGCCAGCAGCGTAGCTGTGGGTGAGACCCAGTACTTC. It codes for CASSVAVGETQYF.